This TCR beta chain was documented in a study of CD8 T cells in ankylosing spondylitis. Whole-study findings and limits: Significantly higher representation of disease-linked clones was reported for matched ankylosing spondylitis synovial fluid.

This CDR3 is built from 14 residues. Trimming left V 10 bases short and J 0 bases short, with 13 bases between. Concerning this clonotype: The antigen remains undetermined.

TCRdb called the 5' RACE reads again in MiXCR, with one record for every CDR3 protein. The profile shows some 92,000 distinct CDR3 sequences, approximately 30% of them singletons. This chain joins TRBV12-3 or TRBV12-4 and TRBJ1-3; no definite D call. The receptor comes from a male donor with ankylosing spondylitis or in good health (not recorded which). The specimen sequenced was blood, either unsorted or a sorted T cell fraction (not recorded which). The CDR3 coding sequence is TGTGCCACCAAGGGCCTTCGCTCTGGAAACACCATATATTTT. Translated, it gives CATKGLRSGNTIYF.